This TCR beta chain derives from a study of control samples from healthy donors and cancer patients. This clone was recorded only once. Sequencing used immunoSEQ multiplex PCR; TCRdb keeps in-frame clones, though not all of them. The table has about 48,000 clones, approximately 93% seen once. Specimen: PBMCs. The TCR sequence derives from a woman aged 50 to 65 with head and neck cancer.

CDR3 bases: TGCAGCGTTCAGGAAGAAGCTTTCTTT. This codes for CSVQEEAFF. The genes are TRBV20-1 and TRBJ1-1; D is ambiguous. CDR3 length equals 9 residues. Germline V gene data show CDR1 as DFQATT and CDR2 as SNEGSKA (reference sequence).